In its sample, the clone carrying this T cell receptor (beta chain) ranks as medium-sized. As yet, its antigen is unknown. The record originates from a study of liver allograft versus peripheral blood T cells. Study details: Within transplanted livers, the T cell receptor repertoires were examined and compared against the repertoires present in the peripheral blood of liver transplant recipients.

Trimming took 3 bases from V and 1 from J, leaving 14 bases between them. The germline gives CDR1 KGHSH, CDR2 LQKENI. The CDR3 runs to 16 residues. General study findings and limits: It was reported that the T cell receptor repertoires found inside liver allografts differed from those that were detected in peripheral blood.

In TCRdb, the reads were re-called with MiXCR into one record per CDR3 protein. The sample consists of some 4,000 distinct CDR3 sequences, about 16% of them appearing once. The chain is built from TRBV18 and TRBJ2-3, with D tentatively TRBD2 (6 bases). The sequence was collected from a human patient who had a liver transplant. Some T cells may trace back to the graft donor. The CDR3 DNA reads as TGTGCCAGCTCACCGATCTTGAGGAGGGGCACAGATACGCAGTATTTT. It specifies CASSPILRRGTDTQYF.